This TCR beta chain is from a study of blood T cell repertoires in COVID-19. Study-level background: COVID-19 samples from acute and convalescent phases originated in the United States, Italy and Spain. Sources were T cells, B-cell-depleted T cells, or PBMCs; the material itself was cDNA or gDNA.

In the original processing: Reference gene primer amplification gave nucleated cell count estimates. This table comes from immunoSEQ multiplex PCR, and its TCRdb copy is limited to in-frame clones, with some not included. V, J and clone size reflect that table, while D and trimming were determined from the DNA. The sample includes roughly 180,000 clones, approximately 81% of them seen just once. Seattle's enrolled individuals joined amid active infection and were then monitored longitudinally. CDR3 length: 19 amino acids. V lost 1 base and J 9 bases, leaving 28 bases between the germline ends. The germline V gene has CDR1 LGHDT and CDR2 YNNKEL (reference sequence).

The TCR sequence derives from a woman aged 50 to 65 with COVID-19, enrolled during active disease. The V gene is TRBV3-1 (or the pseudogene TRBV3-2), the J gene TRBJ2-1; TRBD2 might be the D (7 bases). The sequenced sample was peripheral blood. The CDR3 sequence is CASSQVPLSGGRARGEQFF. The CDR3 coding sequence is TGTGCCAGCAGCCAAGTCCCCCTCTCGGGGGGCCGGGCTCGGGGTGAGCAGTTCTTC.